This T cell receptor (beta chain) was retrieved from a study of PD-L1 blockade in urothelial cancer. Looking at the study overall: Patients started atezolizumab in 2014, 1,200 mg intravenously every 3 weeks. Between 0 and 3 chemotherapy regimens preceded treatment for each patient.

Regarding time point: peripheral blood 6 weeks after treatment start. The patients' disease, urothelial carcinoma, was locally advanced or metastatic. This clone was picked up one time. Measured with immunoSEQ multiplex PCR; TCRdb has only the in-frame clones, and not every one. The sample lists some 120,000 clones, 86% occurring once. Germline CDR1 reads SGHTA; CDR2 reads FQGNSA. This CDR3 region has 16 residues. V dropped 2 bases and J dropped 0; count of bases not matched to a gene: 2. The sequencing used PBMCs, collected around atezolizumab (anti-PD-L1) treatment. V gene TRBV7-2 combines with J gene TRBJ2-7; 12 positions agree with TRBD1. The TCR sequence derives from a man in his fifties with urothelial cancer. In DNA, the CDR3 is TGTGCCAGCAGCTTACTGGGACAGGGGGCCTCCTACGAGCAGTACTTC. This codes for CASSLLGQGASYEQYF.